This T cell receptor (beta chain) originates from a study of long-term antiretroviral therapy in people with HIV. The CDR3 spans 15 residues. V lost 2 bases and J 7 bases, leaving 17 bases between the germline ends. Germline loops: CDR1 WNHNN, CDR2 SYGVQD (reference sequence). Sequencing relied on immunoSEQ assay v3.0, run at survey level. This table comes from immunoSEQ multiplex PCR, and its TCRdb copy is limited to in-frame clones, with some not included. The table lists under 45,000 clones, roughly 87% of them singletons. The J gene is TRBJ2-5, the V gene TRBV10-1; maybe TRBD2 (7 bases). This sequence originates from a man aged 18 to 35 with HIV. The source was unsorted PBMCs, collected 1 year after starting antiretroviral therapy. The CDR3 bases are TGCGCCAGCAGTGAGGCGGGGGCGCCCGGGGCGACCCAGTACTTC. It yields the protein CASSEAGAPGATQYF.